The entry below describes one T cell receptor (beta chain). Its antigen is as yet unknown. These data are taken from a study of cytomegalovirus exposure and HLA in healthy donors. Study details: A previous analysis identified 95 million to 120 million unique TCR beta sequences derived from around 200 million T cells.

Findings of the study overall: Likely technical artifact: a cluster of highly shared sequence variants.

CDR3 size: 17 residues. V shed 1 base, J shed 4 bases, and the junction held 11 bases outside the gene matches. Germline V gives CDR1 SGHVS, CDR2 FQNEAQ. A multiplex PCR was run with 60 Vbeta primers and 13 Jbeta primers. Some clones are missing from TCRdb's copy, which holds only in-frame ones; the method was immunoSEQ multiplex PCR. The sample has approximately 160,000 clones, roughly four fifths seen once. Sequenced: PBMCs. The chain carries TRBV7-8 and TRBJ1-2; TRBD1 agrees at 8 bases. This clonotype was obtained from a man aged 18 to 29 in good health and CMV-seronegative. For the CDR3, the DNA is TGTGCCAGCAGCTTAGTCAGGGGGCAGGGCCTCCGCTATGGCTACACCTTC. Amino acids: CASSLVRGQGLRYGYTF. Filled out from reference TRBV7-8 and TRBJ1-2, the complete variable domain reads GAGVSQSPRYKVAKRGQDVALRCDPISGHVSLFWYQQALGQGPEFLTYFQNEAQLDKSGLPSDRFFAERPEGSVSTLKIQRTQQEDSAVYLCASSLVRGQGLRYGYTFGSGTRLTVV.